The following is a TCR beta chain sequence with its context. V was clipped by 3 bases and J by 4 bases, with 7 bases between them. This CDR3 region has 12 residues. Germline CDR1 and CDR2: SGDLS and YYNGEE. This sample stems from a study of blood T cell repertoires in COVID-19. TCRdb keeps only in-frame clones here, not all; method: immunoSEQ multiplex PCR. This sample yields about 220,000 clones, of which around 89% are seen a single time; roughly 3.7% belongs to the top ten. Material: PBMCs or T cells enriched from blood (not recorded which). The genes are TRBV9 and TRBJ1-2; no firm D call. This sequence was found in a woman between 18 and 30 years old in a cohort exposed to, infected with or recovered from COVID-19 (not recorded which). In DNA, the CDR3 is TGTGCCAGCAGCGGAGATGGCTATGGCTACACCTTC. Amino acid sequence: CASSGDGYGYTF.